Listed below are T cell receptor beta chains from one sample, sequenced in a study of blood T cell repertoires in COVID-19. The protocol was immunoSEQ multiplex PCR, while the TCRdb copy is restricted to in-frame clones and leaves out a portion. The table includes about 220,000 clones, 85% detected once. Sequenced material: peripheral blood. The origin of the receptors is a man in his forties or fifties who had recovered from COVID-19. CDR3s include the opening cysteine and the closing phenylalanine or tryptophan. A D gene is named only where the DNA matches it firmly.

d_call: -
j_call: TRBJ2-6
v_call: TRBV19
cdr3_aa: CASSIGYLTPGLGGANVLTF

d_call: TRBD1
j_call: TRBJ1-4
v_call: TRBV18
cdr3_aa: CASSPGTGPEKLFF

d_call: -
j_call: TRBJ2-6
v_call: TRBV14
cdr3_aa: CASSVGSYSGANVLTF

d_call: -
j_call: TRBJ1-6
v_call: TRBV30
cdr3_aa: CAWSPRTASNSPLHF

d_call: TRBD2
j_call: TRBJ2-3
v_call: TRBV10-1
cdr3_aa: CASSESVGSGRADTDTQYF

d_call: TRBD1
j_call: TRBJ2-1
v_call: TRBV18
cdr3_aa: CASSPGTGIGNEQFF

d_call: -
j_call: TRBJ1-6
v_call: TRBV25-1
cdr3_aa: CASGQLTSPLHF

d_call: -
j_call: TRBJ2-1
v_call: TRBV7-9
cdr3_aa: CASSWGVSYNEQFF

d_call: TRBD1
j_call: TRBJ1-4
v_call: TRBV4-1
cdr3_aa: CASSQGGGTNEKLFF

d_call: -
j_call: TRBJ1-5
v_call: TRBV28
cdr3_aa: CASSLAGQINQPQHF

d_call: TRBD2
j_call: TRBJ2-7
v_call: TRBV5-1
cdr3_aa: CASSGGLAGAYEQYF

d_call: -
j_call: TRBJ2-7
v_call: TRBV7-9
cdr3_aa: CASSLAGGIYEQYF

d_call: -
j_call: TRBJ2-1
v_call: TRBV3-1/TRBV3-2
cdr3_aa: CASSRLRDEQFF

d_call: TRBD2
j_call: TRBJ2-7
v_call: TRBV27
cdr3_aa: CASSRGVSYEQYF

d_call: TRBD1
j_call: TRBJ1-6
v_call: TRBV28
cdr3_aa: CATETGESPLHF

d_call: -
j_call: TRBJ2-1
v_call: TRBV6-5
cdr3_aa: CATTERAISYNEQFF

d_call: -
j_call: TRBJ2-5
v_call: TRBV6-5
cdr3_aa: CASSPGVGETQYF

d_call: TRBD1
j_call: TRBJ1-5
v_call: TRBV18
cdr3_aa: CASSLGGAGNQPQHF

d_call: -
j_call: TRBJ2-1
v_call: TRBV7-2
cdr3_aa: CASSVSWPTDEQFF

d_call: -
j_call: TRBJ2-3
v_call: TRBV4-1
cdr3_aa: CASSQDRGYGDTQYF

d_call: -
j_call: TRBJ2-7
v_call: TRBV5-8
cdr3_aa: CASSLGGGSRREQYF

d_call: TRBD1
j_call: TRBJ2-1
v_call: TRBV15
cdr3_aa: CATSRDPPGIEGALQFF

d_call: -
j_call: TRBJ1-1
v_call: TRBV9
cdr3_aa: CASNAGLNTEAFF

d_call: TRBD1
j_call: TRBJ1-5
v_call: TRBV3-1/TRBV3-2
cdr3_aa: CASSPGTGLNQPQHF

d_call: TRBD2
j_call: TRBJ2-1
v_call: TRBV28
cdr3_aa: CASSDPGLAGLNEQFF

d_call: -
j_call: TRBJ2-3
v_call: TRBV27
cdr3_aa: CASRTGQFTDTQYF

d_call: -
j_call: TRBJ1-2
v_call: TRBV29-1
cdr3_aa: CSVAHGGNNYGYTF

d_call: TRBD2
j_call: TRBJ2-7
v_call: TRBV11-2
cdr3_aa: CASSSTGLAVDEQYF

d_call: -
j_call: TRBJ1-4
v_call: TRBV24-1
cdr3_aa: CATSDSGQFGEKLFF

d_call: -
j_call: TRBJ1-6
v_call: TRBV6-6
cdr3_aa: CASSYWPPGDSPLHF

d_call: -
j_call: TRBJ1-3
v_call: TRBV28
cdr3_aa: CASSLYRATYSGNTIYF

d_call: TRBD2
j_call: TRBJ2-1
v_call: TRBV7-7
cdr3_aa: CASSLGAGNHNEQFF

d_call: TRBD1
j_call: TRBJ2-3
v_call: TRBV7-2
cdr3_aa: CASSLVLTGTGATDTQYF

d_call: -
j_call: TRBJ2-1
v_call: TRBV12-3/TRBV12-4
cdr3_aa: CASSLTGQGEQFF

d_call: TRBD1
j_call: TRBJ2-3
v_call: TRBV2
cdr3_aa: CASHRGTDTQYF

d_call: TRBD1
j_call: TRBJ2-2
v_call: TRBV5-8
cdr3_aa: CASSLLRTGGGGELFF

d_call: TRBD1
j_call: TRBJ1-5
v_call: TRBV19
cdr3_aa: CASSDRGVNQPQHF

d_call: -
j_call: TRBJ2-3
v_call: TRBV18
cdr3_aa: CASSKRMNTDTQYF

d_call: TRBD1
j_call: TRBJ1-2
v_call: TRBV28
cdr3_aa: CASSDRVGYTF